The rows below give T cell receptor beta chains drawn from one sample of a study of T-cell memory formation after mild COVID-19. In TCRdb, the 5' RACE reads were re-called with MiXCR into one record per CDR3 protein. The sample includes 300,000 to 400,000 distinct CDR3 sequences, approximately 14% of them seen just once. The sequencing input was PBMCs or a T cell subset sorted from them (not recorded which). The source of these receptors is a man aged 18 to 29 who had mild COVID-19 (a few samples of this study predate the infection). Cell type and time point are not known. CDR3s include the opening cysteine and the closing phenylalanine or tryptophan. Each record gives: J gene, clone size, V gene, D gene, CDR3 DNA, CDR3 protein. D genes are given only for firm matches. Clone sizes are given selectively: once, few, many, or a class where the clone is expanded.

TRBJ2-5,few,TRBV28,TRBD1,TGTGCCAGCACTCCCGGGACAGGGTACCAAGAGACCCAGTACTTC,CASTPGTGYQETQYF
TRBJ2-1,NA,TRBV5-4,NA,TGTGCCAGCAGCCTGGGGGGCGACTCCTACAATGAGCAGTTCTTC,CASSLGGDSYNEQFF
TRBJ2-7,NA,TRBV30,NA,TGTGCCTGGAGTAAGAGGGGGAACGAGCAGTACTTC,CAWSKRGNEQYF
TRBJ2-5,few,TRBV5-6,NA,TGTGCCAGCAGCCCGAGGGGGGGGAGGCAAGAGACCCAGTACTTC,CASSPRGGRQETQYF
TRBJ1-1,NA,TRBV5-5,NA,TGTGCCAGCAGCTCTACAGACCCGGTGGACACTGAAGCTTTCTTT,CASSSTDPVDTEAFF
TRBJ2-3,many,TRBV5-1,NA,TGCGCCAGCAGTGAAACAGATACGCAGTATTTT,CASSETDTQYF
TRBJ2-1,few,TRBV7-3,TRBD2,TGTGCCAGCAGCCAAACCGGGACTAGCGACAATGAGCAGTTCTTC,CASSQTGTSDNEQFF
TRBJ2-5,once,TRBV7-8,TRBD2,TGTGCCAGCAGCTTTGACCCGGGACTAGCGGAGACCCAGTACTTC,CASSFDPGLAETQYF
TRBJ2-1,NA,TRBV6-4,NA,TGTGCCAGCAGTGACTCAGGGCGCTCCTACAATGAGCAGTTCTTC,CASSDSGRSYNEQFF
TRBJ2-6,few,TRBV5-1,NA,TGCGCCAGCAGCCCTCGACCAGGGACAGGGGCCAACGTCCTGACTTTC,CASSPRPGTGANVLTF
TRBJ2-1,many,TRBV15,NA,TGTGCCACCAGCAGAGTGGGGTCCTACAATGAGCAGTTCTTC,CATSRVGSYNEQFF
TRBJ2-2,NA,TRBV20-1,NA,TGCAGTGCCATAGACAGGCGAAACACCGGGGAGCTGTTTTTT,CSAIDRRNTGELFF
TRBJ2-1,few,TRBV6-5,NA,TGTGCCAGCAGTCCTCGGCGGGGAGCCAATGAGCAGTTCTTC,CASSPRRGANEQFF
TRBJ2-1,few,TRBV7-9,TRBD2,TGTGCCAGCAGCTTACGCGGGGGGCCCTACAATGAGCAGTTCTTC,CASSLRGGPYNEQFF
TRBJ1-4,NA,TRBV5-4,TRBD1,TGTGCCAGCAGCTTGAACCGGGACAGGGGGACGGCTAATGAAAAACTGTTTTTT,CASSLNRDRGTANEKLFF
TRBJ2-4,many,TRBV12-3/TRBV12-4,TRBD1,TGTGCCAGCAGTAGACAGGGGCCCATTCAGTACTTC,CASSRQGPIQYF
TRBJ2-3,many,TRBV7-2,TRBD2,TGTGCCAGCAGCTTGACTAGCGGGGGGATTCTCACAGATACGCAGTATTTT,CASSLTSGGILTDTQYF
TRBJ2-5,few,TRBV5-1,TRBD2,TGCGCCAGCAGCAGAAGCGGGGGGGCCGCAGAGACCCAGTACTTC,CASSRSGGAAETQYF
TRBJ2-1,few,TRBV4-3,NA,TGCGCCAGCAGCCAAGATGTAATCCTATACTCCTACAATGAGCAGTTCTTC,CASSQDVILYSYNEQFF
TRBJ2-7,many,TRBV7-2,NA,TGTGCCAGCAGCCCCTCCTACGAGCAGTACTTC,CASSPSYEQYF
TRBJ2-3,NA,TRBV6-2/TRBV6-3,NA,TGTGCCAGCAGTTACTCGGGCCTCAAAAGAAGAGCAGATACGCAGTATTTT,CASSYSGLKRRADTQYF
TRBJ2-3,NA,TRBV6-5,NA,TGTGCCAGCAGTTGGGGGATAGCGTCTAGCACAGATACGCAGTATTTT,CASSWGIASSTDTQYF
TRBJ2-7,many,TRBV12-3/TRBV12-4,NA,TGTGCCAGCAGTTTAGTGGACACCTACGAGCAGTACTTC,CASSLVDTYEQYF
TRBJ2-1,once,TRBV7-2,TRBD2,TGTGCCAGCAGCCCCGGGGGGGTCGATGAGCAGTTCTTC,CASSPGGVDEQFF
TRBJ1-1,few,TRBV29-1,TRBD1,TGCAGCGCCGGGACAGGGGGCGGGTTTGCTGAAGCTTTCTTT,CSAGTGGGFAEAFF
TRBJ1-5,few,TRBV6-2/TRBV6-3,TRBD1,TGTGCCAGCAGTTACAGGGACAGCCTTCAGCCCCAGCATTTT,CASSYRDSLQPQHF
TRBJ2-6,few,TRBV7-8,TRBD1,TGTGCCAGCAGAGTAGGGGACAGGGGGACTGGGGCCAACGTCCTGACTTTC,CASRVGDRGTGANVLTF
TRBJ2-3,few,TRBV5-1,NA,TGCGCCAGCACTTCGGGACCCGGCACAGATACGCAGTATTTT,CASTSGPGTDTQYF
TRBJ2-5,NA,TRBV3-1,TRBD2,TGTGCCAGCAGCCCCTTACGGGGGGGGGGGTACCAAGAGACCCAGTACTTC,CASSPLRGGGYQETQYF
TRBJ2-3,many,TRBV5-6,TRBD2,TGTGCCAGCAGCCCGGGACTAGACTCTAGCACAGATACGCAGTATTTT,CASSPGLDSSTDTQYF
TRBJ1-5,NA,TRBV11-3,NA,TGTGCCAGCAGGCAACCCAGGGTTTTTCGCAATCAGCCCCAGCATTTT,CASRQPRVFRNQPQHF
TRBJ2-5,few,TRBV4-3,NA,TGCGCCAGCAGCCAAGGATTGGGCCGGCAAGAGACCCAGTACTTC,CASSQGLGRQETQYF
TRBJ1-1,NA,TRBV3-1,TRBD1,TGTGCCAGCAGCCAACGGGCGACAGGGGCCTACACTGAAGCTTTCTTT,CASSQRATGAYTEAFF
TRBJ2-3,NA,TRBV10-3,TRBD1,TGTGCCATCAGTGACCGAGACAGGGGGCGCACAGATACGCAGTATTTT,CAISDRDRGRTDTQYF
TRBJ2-7,few,TRBV4-1,TRBD1,TGCGCCAGCAGCCCCTGGACAGGGCAGGTTTCGGGCGAGCAGTACTTC,CASSPWTGQVSGEQYF
TRBJ2-2,NA,TRBV4-3,NA,TGCGCCAGCAGCCAAGTGTTGCGTCGTGGGAACACCGGGGAGCTGTTTTTT,CASSQVLRRGNTGELFF
TRBJ2-5,many,TRBV4-1,NA,TGCGCCAGCGGACTAACTAGCCTGGAGACCCAGTACTTC,CASGLTSLETQYF
TRBJ2-7,once,TRBV5-4,TRBD1,TGTGCCAGCACGAACCGGGACAGGTCAACAGAGCAGTACTTC,CASTNRDRSTEQYF
TRBJ2-2,few,TRBV20-1,NA,TGCAGTGCTAGACGGAGGGTAGAGGCCAACACCGGGGAGCTGTTTTTT,CSARRRVEANTGELFF
TRBJ1-2,few,TRBV20-1,TRBD1,TGCAGTGATAATTTAGACAGGGTGGATGGCTACACCTTC,CSDNLDRVDGYTF
TRBJ1-3,NA,TRBV20-1,NA,TGCAGTGCTGAGGTCAGGGACCAAGGAAACACCATATATTTT,CSAEVRDQGNTIYF
TRBJ2-3,NA,TRBV6-5,NA,TGTGCCAGCAGTCTGCACTTAACGACAGATACGCAGTATTTT,CASSLHLTTDTQYF
TRBJ1-3,few,TRBV12-5,NA,TGTGCTAGTGGTTTTACGACAGACTCTGGAAACACCATATATTTT,CASGFTTDSGNTIYF
TRBJ1-4,NA,TRBV12-3/TRBV12-4,NA,TGTGCCAGCGCCACCAGACCTGATGAAAAACTGTTTTTT,CASATRPDEKLFF
TRBJ1-5,NA,TRBV4-1,NA,TGCGCCAGCAGCCAAGAACTCGGGGGCAATCAGCCCCAGCATTTT,CASSQELGGNQPQHF
TRBJ2-3,NA,TRBV6-1,NA,TGTGCCAGCAGTGAAGATGACCGGGGATACACAGATACGCAGTATTTT,CASSEDDRGYTDTQYF
TRBJ2-5,NA,TRBV6-2/TRBV6-3,TRBD2,TGTGCCAGCAGTAACGGACACCGGGAGGTGGAGACCCAGTACTTC,CASSNGHREVETQYF
TRBJ1-5,NA,TRBV15,NA,TGTGCCACCAGCAGAGATCTGGGACTTATTCAGCCCCAGCATTTT,CATSRDLGLIQPQHF
TRBJ2-3,few,TRBV12-3/TRBV12-4,TRBD2,TGTGCCAGCAGTTTGGCGGACTTCGGGGGGGATACGCAGTATTTT,CASSLADFGGDTQYF
TRBJ1-1,NA,TRBV28,TRBD1,TGTGCCAGCAGGGGGTCGGGACAGGGCCTAATTAACACTGAAGCTTTCTTT,CASRGSGQGLINTEAFF